A single sample is the source of the 22 T cell receptor beta chains below, sequenced in a study of blood T cell repertoires in COVID-19. The protocol was immunoSEQ multiplex PCR, while the TCRdb copy is restricted to in-frame clones and leaves out a portion. The data contain some 200,000 clones, under 85% of them singletons. Source material: peripheral blood. These receptors were collected from a woman in her twenties or thirties with COVID-19, enrolled during active disease.

This clone was recorded a few times. The genes are TRBV7-2 and TRBJ2-5; 7 nucleotides agree with TRBD2. The germline CDR1 and CDR2 sequences are SGHTA and FQGNSA. This CDR3 comprises 13 residues. The J segment lost 1 base and the V segment lost 5 bases, leaving 1 base of the junction unmatched. DNA of the CDR3: TGTGCCAGCAGCACGGGGGGCCAAGAGACCCAGTACTTC. This codes for CASSTGGQETQYF.

This clone has a single count. Other DNA sequences of this sample code for an identical CDR3. V gene TRBV5-4 combines with J gene TRBJ2-3, with 8 nucleotides matching TRBD1. The CDR3 contains 16 residues. CDR1 and CDR2 from the germline V gene are SGHNT and YYREEE (reference sequence). Trimming took 2 bases from V and 2 from J; bases not matched to a gene: 7. The CDR3 coding sequence is TGTGCCAGCAGCTTTCCCGGACAGGGAATCACAGATACGCAGTATTTT. This sequence encodes CASSFPGQGITDTQYF. Looking up the rest from reference TRBV5-4 and TRBJ2-3 gives the full variable domain: ETGVTQSPTHLIKTRGQQVTLRCSSQSGHNTVSWYQQALGQGPQFIFQYYREEENGRGNFPPRFSGLQFPNYSSELNVNALELDDSALYLCASSFPGQGITDTQYFGPGTRLTVL.

This clone was observed a single time. The chain employs TRBV12-3 or TRBV12-4 and TRBJ1-6; D remains unclear. Trimming took 3 bases from V and 13 from J, leaving 7 bases between them. The CDR3 runs 11 residues. The CDR3 sequence: CASSLAGPLHF. CDR3 coding DNA: TGTGCCAGCAGTTTGGCGGGGCCCCTCCACTTT.

The chain is built from TRBV29-1 and TRBJ2-7; 7 bases agree with TRBD1. V lost 4 bases, J lost 2 bases, and 2 bases stayed unmatched. Germline V gives CDR1 SQVTM, CDR2 ANQGSEA. The CDR3 extends over 12 amino acids. The chain's CDR3 is CSVVTGAYEQYF. The CDR3 region has the DNA TGCAGCGTTGTTACAGGGGCCTACGAGCAGTACTTC.

The chain carries TRBV11-2 and TRBJ2-3; 9 bases are a match to TRBD1. This CDR3 is built from 16 residues. The V segment lost 5 bases and the J segment 4 bases; nucleotides outside the gene matches: 10. Germline CDR1 SGHAT, CDR2 FQNNGV. The CDR3 DNA reads TGTGCCAGCAGCGTAAGGGGACAGGGAGGAGCAGATACGCAGTATTTT. It translates to CASSVRGQGGADTQYF.

The chain uses TRBV19 and TRBJ1-1; D might be TRBD1 (5 bases). The CDR3 consists of 14 residues. The germline V and J ends were trimmed by 7 bases and 8 bases, with 20 bases remaining between them. The germline gives CDR1 LNHDA, CDR2 SQIVND (reference sequence). CDR3 bases: TGTGCCAGTATCCCCGCCGGTGGGGCAGGAGAAGCTTTCTTT. Translating gives CASIPAGGAGEAFF.

This clone occurred a few times. This chain links TRBV12-5 with TRBJ1-1; no clear D. Looked up from germline, CDR1 is LGHNT and CDR2 is FRNRAP. Trimming stripped 1 base from V and 4 bases from J, with 10 bases between. CDR3 length equals 14 residues. The DNA of the CDR3 is TGTGCTAGTGGTTTGGACATCCTTTTCACTGAAGCTTTCTTT. It encodes CASGLDILFTEAFF.

The CDR3 DNA follows: TGTGCCAGCACAGTTACTAGCGGGAGGAGTGAGCAGTTCTTC. It specifies CASTVTSGRSEQFF. The rearrangement uses TRBV16 and TRBJ2-1; TRBD2 aligns across 12 bases. This CDR3 spans 14 amino acids. Per the germline V gene, CDR1 is KGHSY and CDR2 is FQNENV. Unmatched junction bases numbered 7, after V lost 7 bases and J lost 9 bases.

The rearrangement links TRBV12-3 or TRBV12-4 to TRBJ2-7; no clear D gene. Trimming removed 6 bases at V and 6 bases at J, with 15 bases between. There are 13 residues in the CDR3. The CDR3 loop is CASSLNNLSEQYF. Here the CDR3 DNA reads TGTGCCAGCAGCCTGAATAACCTGAGCGAGCAGTACTTC.

The genes are TRBV27 and TRBJ1-3; TRBD1 is a possible D gene (6 bases). There are 14 residues in the CDR3. V shed 4 bases and J shed 0 bases, with 7 bases lying between them. The germline V gene has CDR1 MNHEY and CDR2 SMNVEV (reference sequence). The CDR3 spells CASSSQGSGNTIYF. In DNA form, the CDR3 reads TGTGCCAGCAGTTCACAGGGCTCTGGAAACACCATATATTTT.

The chain is built from TRBV6-2 or TRBV6-3 and TRBJ2-7; TRBD1 might be the D (6 bases). CDR3 size: 17 residues. V was shortened by 0 bases and J by 2 bases, with 17 bases between the two germline ends. The germline V gene encodes CDR1 MNHEY and CDR2 SVGEGT. CDR3 in DNA: TGTGCCAGCAGTTACTCCGGTTCCGCAGGGACACCCTACGAGCAGTACTTC. This sequence encodes CASSYSGSAGTPYEQYF.

DNA for the CDR3: TGTGCCAGCAGCTTGGTCGGCAGGGCGTCCAGTGAGCAGTTCTTC. Translated, it gives CASSLVGRASSEQFF. This sequence joins TRBV5-4 and TRBJ2-1; a weak D match, TRBD1 (5 bases). Between the trimmed V and J ends, which lost 0 bases and 9 bases, there was a span of 16 bases. Germline CDR1 SGHNT, CDR2 YYREEE (reference sequence). The CDR3 has 15 amino acids.

The rearrangement links TRBV18 to TRBJ2-5, with a possible D match to TRBD2 (6 bases). CDR3 length: 14 amino acids. From germline, CDR1 is KGHSH and CDR2 LQKENI. The V and J ends lost 6 bases and 5 bases respectively, with 16 bases between them. This chain's CDR3 is CASSRTGGVETQYF. The DNA for the CDR3 is TGTGCCAGCTCCCGGACCGGGGGAGTTGAGACCCAGTACTTC.

This rearrangement joins TRBV5-4 to TRBJ2-7; TRBD1 aligns across 7 bases. This CDR3 has 14 amino acids. The V gene's germline CDR1 is SGHNT and CDR2 YYREEE (reference sequence). Trimming took 6 bases from V and 5 from J; bases not matched to a gene: 11. The CDR3 reads CASTPLQGSNEQYF. CDR3 sequence (DNA): TGTGCCAGCACCCCCCTACAGGGGAGCAACGAGCAGTACTTC.

There are a few counts of this clone. The chain links TRBV19 to TRBJ1-2, with D unclear. Trimming took off 5 bases at V and 4 bases at J, with 26 bases between the two ends. Germline V gene lookup returns CDR1 LNHDA and CDR2 SQIVND (reference sequence). There are 18 residues in the CDR3. This chain's CDR3 is CASSEGAWQSRESYGYTF. The CDR3 DNA sequence: TGTGCCAGTAGTGAGGGCGCTTGGCAAAGTAGGGAAAGCTATGGCTACACCTTC.

Only a few counts were recorded for this clone. The rearrangement joins TRBV30 to TRBJ1-5, with 8 bases aligning to TRBD1. V was clipped by 0 bases and J by 2 bases; unmatched bases: 3. CDR1 is GTSNPN and CDR2 is SVGIG in the germline V gene (reference sequence). The CDR3 covers 15 residues. CDR3 coding DNA: TGTGCCTGGAGTGTACCAGGGGGCGGCAATCAGCCCCAGCATTTT. Residues: CAWSVPGGGNQPQHF. Variable domain in full (rest from reference TRBV30 and TRBJ1-5): SQTIHQWPATLVQPVGSPLSLECTVEGTSNPNLYWYRQAAGRGLQLLFYSVGIGQISSEVPQNLSASRPQDRQFILSSKKLLLSDSGFYLCAWSVPGGGNQPQHFGDGTRLSIL.

This chain joins TRBV11-1 and TRBJ2-1, with D unresolved. Per the germline V gene, CDR1 is SGHAT and CDR2 is FQDESV (reference sequence). The CDR3 runs 12 residues. The germline V and J ends were trimmed by 6 bases and 5 bases, with 8 bases remaining between them. The CDR3 DNA sequence: TGTGCCAGCAGTCGGAGCGACAATGAGCAGTTCTTC. Protein: CASSRSDNEQFF.

This clone was counted a few times. The CDR3 sequence is CASSLEPNTFYEQYF. The DNA for the CDR3 is TGCGCCAGCAGCTTGGAACCAAACACGTTCTACGAGCAGTACTTC. V and J are TRBV5-1 and TRBJ2-7; D unresolved. The V end was cut by 0 bases, the J end by 3 bases, with 13 bases between. Germline V CDR1 and CDR2: SGHRS, YFSETQ. CDR3 length equals 15 residues. Full variable domain (remainder filled in from reference TRBV5-1 and TRBJ2-7): KAGVTQTPRYLIKTRGQQVTLSCSPISGHRSVSWYQQTPGQGLQFLFEYFSETQRNKGNFPGRFSGRQFSNSRSEMNVSTLELGDSALYLCASSLEPNTFYEQYFGPGTRLTVT.

The genes are TRBV7-2 and TRBJ2-3; 7 bases fit TRBD1. The trim removed 6 bases at V and 2 bases at J, leaving 5 bases unmatched. Germline CDR1 SGHTA, CDR2 FQGNSA. The CDR3 runs to 14 residues. The CDR3 DNA follows: TGTGCCAGCAGAGAGACAGGGCACACAGATACGCAGTATTTT. This encodes CASRETGHTDTQYF.

The chain is built from TRBV6-5 and TRBJ2-7; D remains unclear. Germline CDR1 and CDR2: MNHEY and SVGAGI. The CDR3 sequence is 12 residues long. V lost 8 bases to trimming and J lost 2 bases, with 10 bases between them. The CDR3 here is CASPLITYEQYF. CDR3 DNA: TGTGCCAGCCCGTTAATAACCTACGAGCAGTACTTC.

The CDR3 is CASSPPTGPDYGYTF. In DNA form, the CDR3 reads TGTGCCAGCTCACCACCGACAGGGCCAGACTATGGCTACACCTTC. This chain uses TRBV18 with TRBJ1-2, with 7 bases that match TRBD1. CDR1 and CDR2 from the germline V gene are KGHSH and LQKENI. The trim removed 0 bases at V and 3 bases at J, leaving 4 bases unmatched. The CDR3 runs to 15 residues.

Comments on this clone: At one end the junction does not follow the germline gene, possibly because of a read error. V and J are TRBV7-9 and TRBJ1-2; D gene ambiguous. This CDR3 contains 9 residues. Germline V lookup: CDR1 SEHNR, CDR2 FQNEAQ (reference sequence). CDR3 in amino acids: CASSLDYAF. In nucleotides, the CDR3 is TGTGCCAGCAGCTTAGACTACGCCTTC.